The rows below give T cell receptor beta chains drawn from one sample of a study of identical twins. MiXCR, applied by TCRdb to the 5' RACE reads, yields one record per CDR3 protein. The sample contains approximately 1.8 million distinct CDR3 sequences, roughly a third of which appear only once. Sequencing used cord blood. Every receptor here comes from a newborn girl in good health. Each CDR3 is given with its conserved first and last residue. A D gene is named only where the DNA matches it firmly. Size is stated for part of the rows, as once, few or many counts, or as a class when the clone is expanded.

D gene	CDR3 length	V gene	J gene	clone size	CDR3 DNA	CDR3 protein
TRBD1	14	TRBV9	TRBJ1-6	NA	TGTGCCAGCAGCGTAGGGACAGGGGATTCACCCCTCCACTTT	CASSVGTGDSPLHF
NA	12	TRBV20-1	TRBJ2-7	NA	TGCAGTGCTGGGGAGGATTCCTACGAGCAGTACTTC	CSAGEDSYEQYF
NA	17	TRBV12-3/TRBV12-4	TRBJ2-7	NA	TGTGCCAGCAGTTTAGTCATCTCGCGGGGCACCTACAATGAGCAGTACTTC	CASSLVISRGTYNEQYF
TRBD1	16	TRBV7-8	TRBJ2-4	many	TGTGCCAGCAGCTTAGGATGGACAGGGGGCAAAAACATTCAGTACTTC	CASSLGWTGGKNIQYF
NA	14	TRBV24-1	TRBJ2-5	few	TGTGCCACCAGTGATTTGGGCAGGGACGATGAGCAGTACTTC	CATSDLGRDDEQYF
TRBD2	14	TRBV20-1	TRBJ2-5	NA	TGCAGTGCTAGAGAGTCGGCGGGAGTGGAGACCCAGTACTTC	CSARESAGVETQYF
TRBD2	15	TRBV24-1	TRBJ2-7	NA	TGTGCCACCAGCCCTAGCGGGGTCCGATACAATGAGCAGTACTTC	CATSPSGVRYNEQYF
NA	14	TRBV28	TRBJ1-5	NA	TGTGCCAGCACCCTAGACAGACTCAATCAGCCCCAGCATTTT	CASTLDRLNQPQHF
NA	14	TRBV5-1	TRBJ2-3	NA	TGCGCCAGCAGCCTCCTAGCCTTGGCAGATACGCAGTATTTT	CASSLLALADTQYF
NA	12	TRBV29-1	TRBJ1-5	NA	TGCAGCGTAAGAACAGGGAATCAGCCCCAGCATTTT	CSVRTGNQPQHF
NA	14	TRBV11-1	TRBJ2-3	many	TGTGCCAGCAGCTTAGGAGCAGGGCCAGATACGCAGTATTTT	CASSLGAGPDTQYF
NA	17	TRBV28	TRBJ1-3	NA	TGTGCCAGCAGTTTATTAGGCACCCCGAGCTCTGGAAACACCATATATTTT	CASSLLGTPSSGNTIYF
NA	13	TRBV6-1	TRBJ2-3	NA	TGTGCCAGCAGTGAAGTTAGCGGCGATACGCAGTATTTT	CASSEVSGDTQYF
NA	13	TRBV29-1	TRBJ1-2	few	TGCAGCGTTGACTACAGGGAGACTGATGGCTACACCTTC	CSVDYRETDGYTF
NA	13	TRBV10-3	TRBJ2-3	few	TGTGCCATCAACCGGGACTTATACAATACGCAGTATTTT	CAINRDLYNTQYF
TRBD2	16	TRBV20-1	TRBJ2-3	NA	TGCAGTGCCAATCTCATGACTAGCGGGAGGGCAGATACGCAGTATTTT	CSANLMTSGRADTQYF
NA	14	TRBV20-1	TRBJ2-7	few	TGCAGTGCTAGAGTACAGTCAAGCTCCTACGAGCAGTACTTC	CSARVQSSSYEQYF
TRBD2	16	TRBV24-1	TRBJ2-3	many	TGTGCCACCAGTGATTGGACTAGCGGGAGCACAGATACGCAGTATTTT	CATSDWTSGSTDTQYF
NA	12	TRBV15	TRBJ2-2	NA	TGTGCCACCAGCAGTTCGGGATCGAGGCTGTTTTTT	CATSSSGSRLFF
TRBD2	14	TRBV20-1	TRBJ2-3	NA	TGCAGTGCTAGTCAGGGACTAGTAGGAGATACGCAGTATTTT	CSASQGLVGDTQYF
TRBD2	13	TRBV20-1	TRBJ2-7	NA	TGCAGCGCCCCGGGACTAAAGAAGAATGAGCAGTACTTC	CSAPGLKKNEQYF
NA	17	TRBV4-2	TRBJ2-7	NA	TGTGCCAGCAGCCAAGGGGGATTAAAACACCGCTCCTACGAGCAGTACTTC	CASSQGGLKHRSYEQYF
NA	16	TRBV10-1	TRBJ2-3	few	TGCGCCAGCCCAAGGCCTGGGGGCCTACCCCCAGATACGCAGTATTTT	CASPRPGGLPPDTQYF
NA	16	TRBV14	TRBJ2-2	few	TGTGCCAGCAGCCAAGAAGGGGGGGCGCCCACCGGGGAGCTGTTTTTT	CASSQEGGAPTGELFF
NA	13	TRBV11-2	TRBJ2-1	NA	TGTGCCAGCAGCTTAGGATGGACGAATGAGCAGTTCTTC	CASSLGWTNEQFF
TRBD2	15	TRBV20-1	TRBJ2-3	few	TGCAGTGCTAGACAAGGGCGGGGGTACACAGATACGCAGTATTTT	CSARQGRGYTDTQYF
NA	15	TRBV20-1	TRBJ2-5	few	TGCAGTGCTAGACGGTCCGGGACGGGTCAAGAGACCCAGTACTTC	CSARRSGTGQETQYF
TRBD1	15	TRBV2	TRBJ1-5	once	TGTGCCAGCAGGTCCGACAGGGGAACGAGTCAGCCCCAGCATTTT	CASRSDRGTSQPQHF
NA	13	TRBV20-1	TRBJ2-3	NA	TGCAGTGCTAGAGATTTCACGGCAGATACGCAGTATTTT	CSARDFTADTQYF